A selection of T cell receptor beta chains follows, all from one sample in a study of siplizumab effects on memory and regulatory T cells. Generated by immunoSEQ multiplex PCR, the TCRdb table keeps only in-frame clones and is missing some. The sample has over 85,000 clones; approximately 94% are singletons. Sequenced: CD8+ T cells sorted from blood. The source is a human donor in good health. Each CDR3 is given with its conserved first and last residue. The D gene is left open where the match is weak. Part of the rows lack a size; the others show once, few, many or a class for expanded clones.

TGTGCCAGCAGTTACTCGATTGGTGGAAACACCATATATTTT	CASSYSIGGNTIYF	TRBV6-5	-	-	TRBJ1-3
TGCGCCAGCAGCCAAGATCTAAGTCCTAGCGGGAGGGCCTTCCTGCAGTATTTT	CASSQDLSPSGRAFLQYF	TRBV4-1	TRBD2	-	TRBJ2-3
TGTGCCAGCAGCGAGACAGGGGTAGCCTACGAGCAGTACTTC	CASSETGVAYEQYF	TRBV9	TRBD1	-	TRBJ2-7
TGTGCCAGCAGCCAAGGCGGGGCTAGCGACACTGAAGCTTTCTTT	CASSQGGASDTEAFF	TRBV4-2	-	-	TRBJ1-1
TGTGCCAGCAGCGCGGACTATGAGCAGTTCTTC	CASSADYEQFF	TRBV5-6	-	once	TRBJ2-1
TGTGCCAGCAGCTTGGGACAGGGGGCAGGGGGCTACACCTTC	CASSLGQGAGGYTF	TRBV5-6	TRBD1	-	TRBJ1-2
TGTGCCAGCAGCGCTAGTGGGGCAGCTCAAGAGACCCAGTACTTC	CASSASGAAQETQYF	TRBV9	-	once	TRBJ2-5
TGTGCCAGCAGCGTAGGAGGAGCCCCTAGCACAGATACGCAGTATTTT	CASSVGGAPSTDTQYF	TRBV9	-	once	TRBJ2-3
TGCGCCAGCAGCTTGGACAGGGGAGATAACTATGGCTACACCTTC	CASSLDRGDNYGYTF	TRBV5-1	TRBD1	-	TRBJ1-2
TGTGCCAGCAGTTTGGCTTCGGGCACCGCCTACGAGCAGTACTTC	CASSLASGTAYEQYF	TRBV27	-	once	TRBJ2-7
TGTGCCAGTGGCCAGGGGGCAGGTGGACCCAATGAAAAACTGTTTTTT	CASGQGAGGPNEKLFF	TRBV19	TRBD1	-	TRBJ1-4
TGTGCCAGCAGGGACAGTGAGGCCATGAACACTGAAGCTTTCTTT	CASRDSEAMNTEAFF	TRBV27	-	-	TRBJ1-1
TGTGCCAGCAGGTTGACTAGCGGGAGTTACTACGAGCAGTACTTC	CASRLTSGSYYEQYF	TRBV27	TRBD2	-	TRBJ2-7
TGTGCCAGTAGACCCAGGGGGAGTTCCTACAATGAGCAGTTCTTC	CASRPRGSSYNEQFF	TRBV19	TRBD1	-	TRBJ2-1
TGCAGCGTCCCCGGGACAGGGGCCCCCAATGAGCAGTTCTTC	CSVPGTGAPNEQFF	TRBV29-1	TRBD1	-	TRBJ2-1
TGTGCCAGCAGGTGGATAGGGGAAGACTATGGCTACACCTTC	CASRWIGEDYGYTF	TRBV2	-	-	TRBJ1-2
TGTGCCTGGAGCCCTTCCACCGGGGAGCTGTTTTTT	CAWSPSTGELFF	TRBV30	-	-	TRBJ2-2
TGTGCCAGCAGCCCTGGGACCGATGGGAGTACGCAGTATTTT	CASSPGTDGSTQYF	TRBV7-2	-	-	TRBJ2-3
TGTGCCAGCAGCAAGGGGGTAGATACGCAGTATTTT	CASSKGVDTQYF	TRBV13	-	-	TRBJ2-3
TGTGCCAGCAGTTTATTCCGGGGGGAGCAAGAGACCCAGTACTTC	CASSLFRGEQETQYF	TRBV27	TRBD2	once	TRBJ2-5
TGTGCCAGCAGTTACTCTAAATACACCGGGGAGCTGTTTTTT	CASSYSKYTGELFF	TRBV6-5	-	-	TRBJ2-2
TGTGCCAGCAGTTACGGGACAGGGGGCGAGCAGTACTTC	CASSYGTGGEQYF	TRBV6-5	TRBD1	once	TRBJ2-7
TGTGCCAGCAGCTCGGATGCCTGGACTAGCGGCTACTACAATGAGCAGTTCTTC	CASSSDAWTSGYYNEQFF	TRBV5-8	TRBD2	-	TRBJ2-1
TGTGCCAGCAGCCCCGGACAGTCTAGCACAGATACGCAGTATTTT	CASSPGQSSTDTQYF	TRBV5-8	-	-	TRBJ2-3
TGTGCCAGCAGTACCCAAGCGGGGATGACCTACGAGCAGTACTTC	CASSTQAGMTYEQYF	TRBV6-6	TRBD2	once	TRBJ2-7
TGTGCCAGCAGCGCGGGCGGGGGGTTGGAGACCCAGTACTTC	CASSAGGGLETQYF	TRBV9	TRBD2	-	TRBJ2-5
TGTGCCAGCAGCTTAACTAGCGGGCCCACAGATACGCAGTATTTT	CASSLTSGPTDTQYF	TRBV7-2	TRBD2	-	TRBJ2-3
TGTGCCAGTAGTATAGACGGATCCTCTGGAAACACCATATATTTT	CASSIDGSSGNTIYF	TRBV19	-	-	TRBJ1-3
TGTGCCAGTAGCCCCGGCAGGAACACTGAAGCTTTCTTT	CASSPGRNTEAFF	TRBV19	-	once	TRBJ1-1
TGTGCCACCAGCAGAGATCGGACCAGCTCCTCTCTTCAGTACTTC	CATSRDRTSSSLQYF	TRBV15	-	-	TRBJ2-4
TGCGCCAGCAGCTTGAGGTCAGGGGTCGGGGAGCTGTTTTTT	CASSLRSGVGELFF	TRBV5-1	-	once	TRBJ2-2
TGTGCCAGCAGCCAAGACTGGGTAAACACTGAAGCTTTCTTT	CASSQDWVNTEAFF	TRBV14	-	-	TRBJ1-1
TGTGCCAGCAGTCCCGGGACGGTCTACAATGAGCAGTTCTTC	CASSPGTVYNEQFF	TRBV6-5	-	-	TRBJ2-1
TGTGCCAGCACGGCGGTGGCGGGGACCCTCTACGAGCAGTACTTC	CASTAVAGTLYEQYF	TRBV28	-	once	TRBJ2-7
TGTGCCAGCGGGGGTCGCACAGATACGCAGTATTTT	CASGGRTDTQYF	TRBV5-6	-	-	TRBJ2-3
TGTGCCAGCAGCTTAGACCGGGAGGGTAAAAGCACAGATACGCAGTATTTT	CASSLDREGKSTDTQYF	TRBV7-2	TRBD2	-	TRBJ2-3
TGTGCCAGCAGCCCAGGCACCAACCAAGAGACCCAGTACTTC	CASSPGTNQETQYF	TRBV7-9	-	-	TRBJ2-5
TGCGCCAGCAGCGGGGACAGGGGGCTAAATCAGCCCCAGCATTTT	CASSGDRGLNQPQHF	TRBV4-1	TRBD1	-	TRBJ1-5
TGCGCCAGCAGCCCAGGGGGATGGGGGCCCGAGCAGTACTTC	CASSPGGWGPEQYF	TRBV4-1	TRBD1	-	TRBJ2-7
TGTGCTAGCAGCTTATTTGGGGGCTGCAATCAGCCCCAGCATTTT	CASSLFGGCNQPQHF	TRBV7-7	-	-	TRBJ1-5
TGTGCCAGCAGCGGAATTAACAGGGGAGGCCGCTACACCTTC	CASSGINRGGRYTF	TRBV5-6	TRBD1	-	TRBJ1-2
TGTGCCAGCAGCGGTCCCTTATCACACTATGGCTACACCTTC	CASSGPLSHYGYTF	TRBV6-1	-	-	TRBJ1-2
TGTGCCAGCAGGGGACAGGTCCGGCGCGGGGATACGCAGTATTTT	CASRGQVRRGDTQYF	TRBV11-2	TRBD1	-	TRBJ2-3
TGCGCCAGCAGTGATGAAGTGGAGGCGAATACGCAGTATTTT	CASSDEVEANTQYF	TRBV10-1	-	-	TRBJ2-3
TGTGCCAGCAGCTTACGTCCGGGAGACGATCGTGGGTTGATCCATGAGCAGTTCTTC	CASSLRPGDDRGLIHEQFF	TRBV7-9	-	-	TRBJ2-1
TGTGCCAGCAGTCTGGGGGACACTGAAGCTTTCTTT	CASSLGDTEAFF	TRBV5-4	-	-	TRBJ1-1
TGTGCCTGGATCCCCCAAAAGGGAATATACGAGCAGTACTTC	CAWIPQKGIYEQYF	TRBV30	-	-	TRBJ2-7
TGCGCCAGCAGTCCACTTGACAGGCCCCGGGAAGCTTTCTTT	CASSPLDRPREAFF	TRBV4-1	-	few	TRBJ1-1
TGTGCCAGCAGCCAGAACAGGGGGCGGCTTGAGACCCAGTACTTC	CASSQNRGRLETQYF	TRBV4-2	TRBD1	-	TRBJ2-5
TGTGCCAGCAGTTACGACTCCGCCCTCGAGCAGTACTTC	CASSYDSALEQYF	TRBV6-5	-	-	TRBJ2-7
TGTGCCTTCCCAGGAACCAACACCGGGGAGCTGTTTTTT	CAFPGTNTGELFF	TRBV30	-	-	TRBJ2-2
TGCGCCAGCAGCCAAGGGGTCGGACCCGGGGACAATGAGCAGTTCTTC	CASSQGVGPGDNEQFF	TRBV4-3	-	once	TRBJ2-1